These 9 T cell receptor beta chains were all obtained from the same sample, sequenced in a study of cytomegalovirus exposure and HLA in healthy donors. The PCR made use of 60 Vbeta and 13 Jbeta primers. This table comes from immunoSEQ multiplex PCR, and its TCRdb copy is limited to in-frame clones, with some not included. The sample yields approximately 130,000 clones, over 75% seen once. Material: PBMCs. The source of these receptors is a woman aged 18-30 years in good health and CMV-seronegative.

This chain connects TRBV29-1 to TRBJ2-7; TRBD1 matches 9 bases. Germline CDR1 is SQVTM and CDR2 is ANQGSEA. The CDR3 is made up of 13 amino acids. J lost 6 bases, V lost 6 bases, and 9 bases had no gene match. This CDR3 reads CSVSGQGSREQYF. The DNA of the CDR3 is TGCAGCGTCTCCGGACAGGGGTCTCGCGAGCAGTACTTC.

The chain employs TRBV7-3 and TRBJ2-3; 10 bases fit TRBD2. The CDR3 runs to 14 residues. The J segment lost 1 base and the V segment lost 7 bases, leaving 2 bases of the junction unmatched. Germline lookup yields CDR1 SGHTA and CDR2 FQGTGA. This CDR3 reads CASKRGGRTDTQYF. DNA for the CDR3: TGTGCCAGCAAGCGGGGGGGCCGCACAGATACGCAGTATTTT.

The rearrangement uses TRBV19 and TRBJ1-2; 7 bases are a match to TRBD1. The germline V gene has CDR1 LNHDA and CDR2 SQIVND (reference sequence). Germline trimming cut 3 bases from V and 2 bases from J; bases unmatched to any gene: 6. The CDR3 totals 15 residues. DNA of the CDR3: TGTGCCAGTAGTATCGGTTTGGGACAGAACTATGGCTACACCTTC. Translating it yields CASSIGLGQNYGYTF.

The chain combines TRBV2 with TRBJ2-5, with TRBD2 identical over 10 bases. V lost 8 bases, J lost 2 bases, and 8 bases stayed unmatched. The length of the CDR3 is 15 residues. Germline values: CDR1 SNHLY, CDR2 FYNNEI. This CDR3 reads CASVTSGATQETQYF. The CDR3 coding sequence is TGTGCCAGCGTCACTAGCGGGGCTACTCAAGAGACCCAGTACTTC.

This clone was seen a single time. This chain links TRBV6-1 with TRBJ2-2, with a possible D match to TRBD2 (6 bases). The CDR3 has 17 amino acids. Trimming left V 0 bases short and J 1 base short, with 12 bases between. Germline-derived CDR1 and CDR2 are MNHNS and SASEGT. CDR3 region: CASSEASSALNTGELFF. The CDR3 DNA reads TGTGCCAGCAGTGAAGCGTCTAGCGCGTTGAACACCGGGGAGCTGTTTTTT.

The DNA for the CDR3 is TGTGCCAGCAGCTTTTGGGGGGGCGGGCAGCGGTACAATAGCAATCAGCCCCAGCATTTT. Amino acid sequence: CASSFWGGGQRYNSNQPQHF. The V gene is TRBV12-1, the J gene TRBJ1-5. TRBV12-1 is reported as a pseudogene. The CDR3 loop spans 20 amino acids.

As regards this clone: The same CDR3 also results from other DNA sequences found in this sample. The V call is TRBV4-1, the J call TRBJ1-1; D gene unclear. The CDR3 covers 13 residues. Germline loops: CDR1 MGHRA, CDR2 YSYEKL. Between the trimmed V and J ends, which lost 1 base and 2 bases, there was a span of 5 bases. The CDR3 loop is CASSQGSNTEAFF. The CDR3 nucleotides read TGCGCCAGCAGCCAAGGAAGCAACACTGAAGCTTTCTTT.

Here the CDR3 DNA reads TGTGCCAGCAGCTTGGGACAGGGACTCCAAGAGACCCAGTACTTC. Its protein product is CASSLGQGLQETQYF. The chain couples TRBV7-7 to TRBJ2-5; the match to TRBD1 covers 9 bases. Germline values: CDR1 SSHAT, CDR2 FNYEAQ (reference sequence). This CDR3 spans 15 amino acids. The V segment lost 3 bases and the J segment 1 base; nucleotides outside the gene matches: 3.

The chain uses TRBV5-1 and TRBJ2-6, with D possibly being TRBD1 (6 bases). The CDR3 extends over 16 amino acids. V was trimmed by 6 bases and J by 0 bases, leaving 13 bases between them. Germline lookup yields CDR1 SGHRS and CDR2 YFSETQ. Written as DNA, the CDR3 is TGCGCCAGCACCGGACAGCAACACTCTGGGGCCAACGTCCTGACTTTC. Amino acid sequence: CASTGQQHSGANVLTF. Supplemented by reference TRBV5-1 and TRBJ2-6, the full variable domain reads KAGVTQTPRYLIKTRGQQVTLSCSPISGHRSVSWYQQTPGQGLQFLFEYFSETQRNKGNFPGRFSGRQFSNSRSEMNVSTLELGDSALYLCASTGQQHSGANVLTFGAGSRLTVL.